This entry describes one TCR beta chain. Antigen unknown. This specimen belongs to a study of cytomegalovirus exposure and HLA in healthy donors. The PCR had 60 Vbeta and 13 Jbeta primers. TCRdb keeps only in-frame clones here, not all; method: immunoSEQ multiplex PCR. This repertoire shows about 120,000 clones, about 80% found once; its top ten account for roughly 2.5%. Findings and limits, study-wide: With DRB1 most and HLA-C fewest, TCR association rates differed between HLA loci in a later analysis. Earlier findings revealed that most TCR beta V segments proved productive either about 90% or about 30% of the time.

V gave up 1 base and J gave up 4 bases, with 11 bases separating them. CDR3 length: 14 residues. CDR1 is LGHNA and CDR2 is YSLEER in the germline V gene. Sequenced: PBMCs. This clonotype was obtained from a woman between 40 and 55 years old in good health and CMV-seropositive. The genes are TRBV4-3 and TRBJ2-7, with D uncertain. The CDR3 coding sequence is TGCGCCAGCAGCCAAGGCCCCTATATTTACGAGCAGTACTTC. Protein: CASSQGPYIYEQYF.